This T cell receptor (beta chain) was documented in a study of T-cell reconstitution after alpha-beta-depleted transplantation in children. Deletions cut 9 bases from V and 2 bases from J, with 5 bases between. This CDR3 is built from 10 residues. CDR1 is KGHSH and CDR2 is LQKENI in the germline V gene. Unique molecular identifiers were incorporated during preparation of the TCRbeta library. MiXCR, applied by TCRdb to the PCR reads, yields one record per CDR3 protein. Of some 590,000 distinct CDR3 sequences listed, about 10% were seen once; the top ten hold 3.5% to 5%. The genes are TRBV18 and TRBJ2-7; no clear D. This clonotype was obtained from a human donor who donated a stem cell graft to a child with acute myeloid leukemia. Sample: PBMCs from the stem cell graft donor, taken from the stem cell graft. DNA for the CDR3: TGTGCCAGTCCTCCCTACGAGCAGTACTTC. It is translated as CASPPYEQYF.